A single sample is the source of the 18 T cell receptor beta chains below, sequenced in a study of identical twins. TCRdb reprocessed the 5' RACE reads via MiXCR and lists one record per CDR3 protein. The data show a few hundred thousand distinct CDR3 sequences, approximately 9.6% seen once. This sample also appeared in a second study, on yellow fever vaccine responses in identical twins.

Sequences were obtained from PBMCs. The receptors shown here come from a woman between 18 and 30 years old in good health.

This clonotype was picked up many times. The rearrangement uses TRBV7-2 and TRBJ2-5, with a tentative D call TRBD1 (5 bases). V was cut by 1 base and J by 9 bases, with 9 bases left in between. The CDR3 has 12 residues. The germline V gene has CDR1 SGHTA and CDR2 FQGNSA. In DNA, the CDR3 is TGTGCCAGCAGCTTAGGGGTGGGGCCCCAGTACTTC. Amino acids: CASSLGVGPQYF.

There are a few counts of this clonotype. J is TRBJ2-2 and V is TRBV5-1; D unresolved. This CDR3 is built from 16 residues. Germline values: CDR1 SGHRS, CDR2 YFSETQ. V gave up 0 bases and J gave up 1 base, with 10 bases separating them. This CDR3 reads CASSLVLGLNTGELFF. The DNA of the CDR3 is TGCGCCAGCAGCTTGGTTCTGGGGTTGAACACCGGGGAGCTGTTTTTT.

This clonotype was recorded many times. V usage is TRBV11-1 and J usage is TRBJ2-1; tentatively, D is TRBD1 (6 bases). Deletions cut 4 bases from V and 4 bases from J, with 14 bases between. In germline, CDR1 is SGHAT, CDR2 FQDESV (reference sequence). There are 15 residues in the CDR3. CDR3 loop: CASSSGQSDYNEQFF. As DNA, the CDR3 is TGTGCCAGCAGCTCAGGACAGTCCGATTACAATGAGCAGTTCTTC.

The V gene is TRBV20-1, the J gene TRBJ2-7, with 7 positions matching TRBD1. From germline, CDR1 is DFQATT and CDR2 SNEGSKA (reference sequence). Losses at the gene ends were 0 bases for V and 1 base for J; bases not matched to a gene: 3. The CDR3 is 14 amino acids. In DNA form, the CDR3 reads TGCAGTGCTAGAGATCTGGGACAGTCCTACGAGCAGTACTTC. It is translated as CSARDLGQSYEQYF.

This clonotype was seen at least ten times. The CDR3 loop is CASSLVSGDGGYTF. DNA of the CDR3: TGTGCCAGCAGCTTAGTTTCCGGGGATGGTGGCTACACCTTC. The rearrangement joins TRBV7-2 to TRBJ1-2; D is ambiguous. The CDR3 covers 14 residues. CDR1 SGHTA and CDR2 FQGNSA come from the germline V gene. The V end lost 1 base, the J end lost 7 bases, and 13 bases lay between the germline ends. Complete variable domain (other parts from reference TRBV7-2 and TRBJ1-2): GAGVSQSPSNKVTEKGKDVELRCDPISGHTALYWYRQSLGQGLEFLIYFQGNSAPDKSGLPSDRFSAERTGGSVSTLTIQRTQQEDSAVYLCASSLVSGDGGYTFGSGTRLTVV.

This clonotype came up many times. The chain carries TRBV5-1 and TRBJ1-1; 10 bases are shared with TRBD1. V lost 2 bases and J lost 6; bases outside the gene matches: 7. The CDR3 is 15 residues long. Germline V gene data show CDR1 as SGHRS and CDR2 as YFSETQ. The CDR3 DNA follows: TGCGCCAGCAGCTTCAACTTGGACAGGGGGGCTGAAGCTTTCTTT. Protein sequence: CASSFNLDRGAEAFF.

This clonotype appeared many times. The gene calls are TRBV5-1 and TRBJ1-5, with D possibly matching TRBD1 (5 bases). CDR3 length: 14 amino acids. CDR1 is SGHRS and CDR2 is YFSETQ in the germline V gene. Trimming took off 2 bases at V and 5 bases at J, with 11 bases between the two ends. The CDR3: CASSFSGMDQPQHF. The CDR3 region has the DNA TGCGCCAGCAGCTTCTCAGGGATGGATCAGCCCCAGCATTTT.

This clonotype occurred many times. This chain links TRBV5-6 with TRBJ2-1; 9 bases agree with TRBD2. This CDR3 is built from 15 residues. The V segment lost 5 bases and the J segment 3 bases; nucleotides outside the gene matches: 6. CDR1 and CDR2 from the germline V gene are SGHDT and YYEEEE. CDR3 DNA sequence: TGTGCCAGCAGGTTAGCGGGGGAAAGCTACAATGAGCAGTTCTTC. It yields the protein CASRLAGESYNEQFF.

The sample holds many counts of this clonotype. V usage is TRBV29-1 and J usage is TRBJ2-1; maybe TRBD1 (5 bases). Germline CDR1 reads SQVTM; CDR2 reads ANQGSEA. Trimming cost V 4 bases and J 4 bases, with 11 bases left between them. This CDR3 has 13 residues. The CDR3 DNA reads TGCAGCGTTGGCAGGGATCAATACAATGAGCAGTTCTTC. This codes for CSVGRDQYNEQFF.

As regards this clonotype: The likely explanation is a read error, given a far larger clone one base away. The rearrangement uses TRBV5-1 and TRBJ2-5, with 9 bases aligning to TRBD2. This CDR3 comprises 14 residues. The germline gives CDR1 SGHRS, CDR2 YFSETQ. The CDR3 DNA is TGCGCCGGCAGCTTGGCGGGGGGGCAAGAGACCCAGTACTTC. Translated, it gives CAGSLAGGQETQYF.

The gene calls are TRBV21-1 and TRBJ2-7; the table names TRBD2, a call not compared with the DNA. TRBV21-1 is a documented pseudogene. The CDR3 runs 16 residues. The CDR3 region has the DNA TGTGCCAGCAGCAACATCAAGCGGGTGAGCTCCTACGAGCAGTACTTC. Protein product: CASSNIKRVSSYEQYF.

J is TRBJ1-2 and V is TRBV7-9, with 7 bases identical to TRBD1. Unmatched junction bases numbered 2, after V lost 3 bases and J lost 7 bases. In germline, CDR1 is SEHNR, CDR2 FQNEAQ (reference sequence). This CDR3 is built from 12 residues. The CDR3 DNA sequence: TGTGCCAGCAGCTTTACAGGGGTTGGCTACACCTTC. Amino acids: CASSFTGVGYTF.

In this sample, this clonotype turned up a few times. The rearrangement joins TRBV7-2 to TRBJ1-1; the D is unclear. From germline, CDR1 is SGHTA and CDR2 FQGNSA. CDR3 size: 14 residues. Trimming took 5 bases from V and 4 from J, leaving 14 bases between them. The CDR3 is CASSLSSLVTEAFF. In DNA, the CDR3 is TGTGCCAGCAGCCTATCTTCTTTGGTCACTGAAGCTTTCTTT.

This clonotype was detected ten times or more. J is TRBJ1-5 and V is TRBV12-3 or TRBV12-4; D is unclear. Trimming stripped 1 base from V and 3 bases from J, with 7 bases between. The CDR3 totals 14 residues. In nucleotides, the CDR3 is TGTGCCAGCAGTTTAGGCCAGGTCAATCAGCCCCAGCATTTT. Translation: CASSLGQVNQPQHF.

CDR3 loop: CSAKGLAGDSGEQFF. The CDR3 bases are TGCAGTGCCAAGGGACTAGCGGGGGATTCAGGTGAGCAGTTCTTC. The J gene is TRBJ2-1, the V gene TRBV20-1; TRBD2 matches at 14 bases. Germline V gives CDR1 DFQATT, CDR2 SNEGSKA (reference sequence). This CDR3 comprises 15 residues. Germline trimming cut 6 bases from V and 9 bases from J; bases unmatched to any gene: 10.

There are a few counts of this clonotype. The rearrangement joins TRBV6-2 or TRBV6-3 to TRBJ1-1; 7 nucleotides agree with TRBD1. V lost 5 bases to trimming and J lost 11 bases; unmatched junction nucleotides: 14. The CDR3 runs 14 residues. The germline gives CDR1 MNHEY, CDR2 SVGEGT. The CDR3 DNA reads TGTGCCAGCAGTACGGAGGGGGCGAGGAAAACGGCTTTCTTT. This encodes CASSTEGARKTAFF.

There are a few counts of this clonotype. The chain combines TRBV7-2 with TRBJ2-3; D gene ambiguous. This CDR3 contains 13 residues. V shed 3 bases and J shed 2 bases, with 6 bases lying between them. Germline assignment: CDR1 SGHTA and CDR2 FQGNSA. The CDR3 DNA sequence: TGTGCCAGCAGCTTCCCTAACACAGATACGCAGTATTTT. Amino acids: CASSFPNTDTQYF.

This clonotype was seen many times. The V call is TRBV5-1, the J call TRBJ2-2; either TRBD1 or TRBD2 may supply D (5 bases each). This CDR3 is built from 14 residues. Deletions cut 3 bases from V and 4 bases from J, with 10 bases between. Germline assignment: CDR1 SGHRS and CDR2 YFSETQ. The CDR3, as DNA: TGCGCCAGCAGCTGGGACCCCTCCACCGGGGAGCTGTTTTTT. It specifies CASSWDPSTGELFF.